The next 29 T cell receptor beta chains were all read from a single sample in a study of PD-L1 blockade in urothelial cancer. Assay: immunoSEQ multiplex PCR; the TCRdb copy retains only in-frame clones and omits some. Of fewer than 45,000 clones in the sample, about 86% are singletons; the top ten hold 15% to 20%. This sample comprised PBMCs, obtained around atezolizumab (anti-PD-L1) treatment. These receptors all stem from a man between 60 and 75 years old with urothelial cancer.

The rearrangement links TRBV5-8 to TRBJ2-2; 10 bases fit TRBD2. Trimming cost V 1 base and J 2 bases; bases outside gene matches: 5. Germline V lookup: CDR1 SGHTS, CDR2 YDEGEE. The CDR3 loop spans 17 amino acids. The CDR3 spells CASSLSPSGRNTGELFF. CDR3 DNA sequence: TGTGCCAGCAGCTTGAGCCCTAGCGGGAGAAACACCGGGGAGCTGTTTTTT.

This chain uses TRBV2 with TRBJ2-5; 8 positions agree with TRBD1. The trim removed 6 bases at V and 2 bases at J, leaving 5 bases unmatched. Germline V gene data show CDR1 as SNHLY and CDR2 as FYNNEI. This CDR3 spans 14 amino acids. As DNA, the CDR3 is TGTGCCAGCAGCCCGACAGGGGCGCAAGAGACCCAGTACTTC. Translating gives CASSPTGAQETQYF.

The chain's CDR3 is CASSIVGGQQPQHF. In nucleotides, the CDR3 is TGTGCCAGTAGTATAGTGGGGGGACAGCAGCCCCAGCATTTT. The chain has TRBV19 and TRBJ1-5, with TRBD1 matching 7 bases. V lost 1 base to trimming and J lost 7 bases; unmatched junction nucleotides: 4. This CDR3 region has 14 residues. CDR1 is LNHDA, CDR2 SQIVND, per germline (reference sequence). The entire variable domain, with the rest obtained from reference TRBV19 and TRBJ1-5, is as follows: DGGITQSPKYLFRKEGQNVTLSCEQNLNHDAMYWYRQDPGQGLRLIYYSQIVNDFQKGDIAEGYSVSREKKESFPLTVTSAQKNPTAFYLCASSIVGGQQPQHFGDGTRLSIL.

The chain couples TRBV6-5 to TRBJ2-1; the match to TRBD2 covers 8 bases. The CDR3 totals 15 residues. V lost 7 bases to trimming and J lost 9 bases; unmatched junction nucleotides: 14. Per germline, CDR1 MNHEY and CDR2 SVGAGI. CDR3 sequence reads: CASTSISGGGREQFF. CDR3 nucleotide sequence: TGTGCCAGCACCTCCATTTCGGGGGGGGGCCGTGAGCAGTTCTTC.

The chain links TRBV7-2 to TRBJ2-5, with 9 bases matching TRBD1. Per germline, CDR1 SGHTA and CDR2 FQGNSA. V shed 4 bases, J shed 4 bases, and the junction held 1 base outside the gene matches. The CDR3 is 13 amino acids. The chain's CDR3 is CASSWGQGETQYF. The CDR3 nucleotides are TGTGCCAGCAGCTGGGGACAGGGAGAGACCCAGTACTTC.

The rearrangement links TRBV28 to TRBJ1-1, with D uncertain. V lost 3 bases and J lost 9, with 14 bases in between. Germline values: CDR1 MDHEN, CDR2 SYDVKM. The CDR3 has 13 amino acids. CDR3 DNA sequence: TGTGCCAGCAGTTTCCCCCCGGCGGAGCAAGCTTTCTTT. This sequence encodes CASSFPPAEQAFF.

The rearrangement uses TRBV7-9 and TRBJ1-4; tentatively, D is TRBD1 (5 bases). CDR3 size: 12 residues. Trimming removed 1 base at V and 11 bases at J, with 8 bases between. Per germline, CDR1 SEHNR and CDR2 FQNEAQ (reference sequence). The CDR3 DNA follows: TGTGCCAGCAGCTTAGGGCAGGGTAAACTGTTTTTT. This gives the protein CASSLGQGKLFF.

This clone has more than one count but fewer than ten. The gene calls are TRBV5-1 and TRBJ1-3, with TRBD1 matching over 7 bases. This CDR3 region has 14 residues. V lost 5 bases to trimming and J lost 4 bases; unmatched junction nucleotides: 6. The germline V gene has CDR1 SGHRS and CDR2 YFSETQ. In nucleotides, the CDR3 is TGCGCCAGCAGGGAACAGGGGACAGGAAACACCATATATTTT. Translated, it gives CASREQGTGNTIYF.

The chain has TRBV4-2 and TRBJ1-2, with a tentative D call TRBD1 (6 bases). The CDR3 extends over 15 amino acids. Germline CDR1 and CDR2: LGHNA and YNFKEQ. The V gene lost 0 bases and the J gene lost 2 bases, with 10 bases spanning the gap. As DNA, the CDR3 is TGTGCCAGCAGCCAAGAGACCCAGGGGAACTATGGCTACACCTTC. It yields the protein CASSQETQGNYGYTF.

The gene calls are TRBV5-6 and TRBJ1-1; D gene uncertain. CDR3 size: 14 residues. Per germline, CDR1 SGHDT and CDR2 YYEEEE. V dropped 1 base and J dropped 1 base, with 8 bases sitting between them. Written as DNA, the CDR3 is TGTGCCAGCAGCTTGTCCCGCAGGAACACTGAAGCTTTCTTT. It encodes CASSLSRRNTEAFF.

The chain links TRBV6-1 to TRBJ2-1; possible D gene TRBD2, 5 bases. The ends were cut back, 2 bases at V and 7 bases at J, with 9 bases in the middle. CDR1 is MNHNS, CDR2 SASEGT, per germline. The CDR3 sequence is 13 residues long. CDR3 sequence: CASSENRGNEQFF. The CDR3 nucleotides read TGTGCCAGCAGTGAAAATCGGGGAAATGAGCAGTTCTTC.

This clone was observed once. CDR3 in DNA: TGTGCCAGCGGGGGTCAGGCACAGGGCGGTTTCTTT. Its translation: CASGGQAQGGFF. This chain uses TRBV6-5 with TRBJ1-1; possible D gene TRBD1, 6 bases. The V end was cut by 8 bases, the J end by 13 bases, with 20 bases between. CDR1 and CDR2 from the germline V gene are MNHEY and SVGAGI. The CDR3 covers 12 residues.

The sample holds a few counts of this clone. This sequence joins TRBV5-5 and TRBJ2-7; TRBD1 agrees at 10 bases. Trimming removed 3 bases from V and 5 bases from J; junction bases left unmatched: 5. Per the germline V gene, CDR1 is SGHKS and CDR2 is YYEKEE (reference sequence). The CDR3 consists of 14 residues. The CDR3 DNA sequence: TGTGCCAGCAGCTCCGGGACAGGGGACCACGAGCAGTACTTC. Its protein product is CASSSGTGDHEQYF.

The CDR3 sequence: CASSLLASTNTGELFF. DNA of the CDR3: TGTGCCAGCAGCTTGTTAGCCAGCACAAACACCGGGGAGCTGTTTTTT. The J gene is TRBJ2-2, the V gene TRBV5-8, with unresolved D. Germline values: CDR1 SGHTS, CDR2 YDEGEE. The CDR3 sequence is 16 residues long. V was shortened by 1 base and J by 2 bases, with 12 bases between the two germline ends.

The CDR3 DNA sequence: TGTGCCAGCAGTCCGCCCCTCGGGACAGGGGGAGGGCAGTACTTC. Translation: CASSPPLGTGGGQYF. The chain has TRBV28 and TRBJ2-7, with 11 bases lining up with TRBD1. Per germline, CDR1 MDHEN and CDR2 SYDVKM. The junction had 12 bases not matched to a gene; V was cut back by 5 bases and J by 9 bases. This CDR3 region has 15 residues. The full variable domain, rest sourced from reference TRBV28 and TRBJ2-7, is DVKVTQSSRYLVKRTGEKVFLECVQDMDHENMFWYRQDPGLGLRLIYFSYDVKMKEKGDIPEGYSVSREKKERFSLILESASTNQTSMYLCASSPPLGTGGGQYFGPGTRLTVT.

The chain employs TRBV28 and TRBJ2-3, with D possibly matching TRBD1 (6 bases). CDR3 length: 15 residues. Germline loops: CDR1 MDHEN, CDR2 SYDVKM. Deletions cut 3 bases from V and 8 bases from J, with 18 bases between. CDR3: CASSFVGRGRGTQYF. In DNA form, the CDR3 reads TGTGCCAGCAGTTTTGTGGGCAGGGGTCGGGGTACGCAGTATTTT.

This rearrangement joins TRBV6-6 to TRBJ1-5, with D uncertain. The V gene lost 3 bases and the J gene lost 4 bases, with 10 bases spanning the gap. Germline V gene sequence: CDR1 MNHNY, CDR2 SVGAGI (reference sequence). The CDR3 is made up of 14 amino acids. CDR3 nucleotides: TGTGCCAGCAGTTATCAGTCGGGAAATCAGCCCCAGCATTTT. Its protein product is CASSYQSGNQPQHF.

The chain links TRBV18 to TRBJ2-1; unclear D gene. Germline lookup yields CDR1 KGHSH and CDR2 LQKENI. With 11 bases removed from V and 8 bases from J, the gap between germline ends came to 13 bases. There are 11 residues in the CDR3. DNA for the CDR3: TGTGCCTCTCGGGTCGAGGATGAGCAGTTCTTC. This codes for CASRVEDEQFF.

This chain links TRBV11-3 with TRBJ2-1; D possibly corresponds to TRBD2 (5 bases). Germline lookup yields CDR1 SGHNT and CDR2 YENEEA. The ends were cut back, 2 bases at V and 8 bases at J, with 13 bases in the middle. This CDR3 contains 14 residues. CDR3 in amino acids: CASSLNSGRDEQFF. As DNA, the CDR3 is TGTGCCAGCAGCTTAAATTCGGGGAGAGATGAGCAGTTCTTC.

The CDR3 reads CAGGQGKGNQPQHF. In DNA form, the CDR3 reads TGTGCCGGAGGACAGGGGAAGGGCAATCAGCCCCAGCATTTT. The genes are TRBV2 and TRBJ1-5, with 9 bases fitting TRBD1. The length of the CDR3 is 14 residues. Germline CDR1 is SNHLY and CDR2 is FYNNEI. The trim removed 11 bases at V and 2 bases at J, leaving 7 bases unmatched.

This clone occurred once. CDR3: CASTLQGQSSYNEQFF. The CDR3 DNA follows: TGTGCCAGCACATTACAGGGCCAGAGCTCCTACAATGAGCAGTTCTTC. This chain links TRBV2 with TRBJ2-1; D may be TRBD1 (6 bases). Germline V gene data show CDR1 as SNHLY and CDR2 as FYNNEI. The CDR3 has 16 amino acids. The V and J ends lost 7 bases and 0 bases respectively, with 16 bases between them.

J is TRBJ2-7 and V is TRBV6-1; 11 bases map to TRBD1. The J segment lost 1 base and the V segment lost 4 bases, leaving 6 bases of the junction unmatched. There are 16 residues in the CDR3. CDR1 and CDR2 from the germline V gene are MNHNS and SASEGT. CDR3 sequence: CASSVSGTGGSYEQYF. CDR3 nucleotide sequence: TGTGCCAGCAGTGTTTCCGGGACAGGGGGATCCTACGAGCAGTACTTC.

V is TRBV27 and J is TRBJ2-1, with 7 bases identical to TRBD2. With V trimmed by 3 bases and J by 4 bases, 3 bases remained unmatched. Germline V gives CDR1 MNHEY, CDR2 SMNVEV (reference sequence). This CDR3 has 14 amino acids. CDR3 amino acids: CASSLGGYYNEQFF. CDR3 sequence (DNA): TGTGCCAGCAGTTTGGGGGGGTATTACAATGAGCAGTTCTTC.

This chain links TRBV9 with TRBJ2-5, with TRBD1 identical over 7 bases. The V segment lost 4 bases and the J segment 2 bases; nucleotides outside the gene matches: 5. Per the germline V gene, CDR1 is SGDLS and CDR2 is YYNGEE. CDR3 length: 14 amino acids. The CDR3 spells CASSISTGQETQYF. CDR3 DNA sequence: TGTGCCAGCAGCATCTCGACAGGGCAAGAGACCCAGTACTTC.

This clone turned up a few times. The chain links TRBV28 to TRBJ2-1; D is possibly TRBD2 (6 bases). The CDR3 is made up of 14 amino acids. The V end was cut by 7 bases, the J end by 3 bases, with 13 bases between. Germline CDR1 reads MDHEN; CDR2 reads SYDVKM. The CDR3 DNA reads TGTGCCAGCACACGTGCGACTAGCTACAATGAGCAGTTCTTC. Translated: CASTRATSYNEQFF.

This clone appeared a single time. J is TRBJ1-1 and V is TRBV2, with TRBD1 identical over 10 bases. Germline V gives CDR1 SNHLY, CDR2 FYNNEI. V shed 2 bases and J 1 base; nucleotides not matched to a gene: 4. The CDR3 spans 16 residues. The CDR3 is CASSELRTGGNTEAFF. CDR3 DNA: TGTGCCAGCAGTGAACTCCGGACAGGGGGGAACACTGAAGCTTTCTTT.

The rearrangement joins TRBV7-9 to TRBJ2-6, with 9 bases that match TRBD1. The germline gives CDR1 SEHNR, CDR2 FQNEAQ (reference sequence). There are 19 residues in the CDR3. The J segment lost 3 bases and the V segment lost 0 bases, leaving 9 bases of the junction unmatched. CDR3 region: CASSLAPSTGGFGANVLTF. The CDR3 nucleotides are TGTGCCAGCAGCTTAGCGCCCTCGACAGGGGGTTTTGGGGCCAACGTCCTGACTTTC.

The rearrangement joins TRBV7-8 to TRBJ1-5, with D perhaps matching TRBD1 (6 bases). Per the germline V gene, CDR1 is SGHVS and CDR2 is FQNEAQ. The CDR3 consists of 12 residues. V lost 5 bases, J lost 5 bases, and 7 bases lay in between. The CDR3 DNA sequence: TGTGCCAGCAGCAACAGGGATCAGCCCCAGCATTTT. Amino acids: CASSNRDQPQHF. The complete variable domain, with remaining parts taken from reference TRBV7-8 and TRBJ1-5, reads GAGVSQSPRYKVAKRGQDVALRCDPISGHVSLFWYQQALGQGPEFLTYFQNEAQLDKSGLPSDRFFAERPEGSVSTLKIQRTQQEDSAVYLCASSNRDQPQHFGDGTRLSIL.

V and J are TRBV9 and TRBJ1-1; no clear D gene. V was shortened by 1 base and J by 5 bases, with 21 bases between the two germline ends. Germline-derived CDR1 and CDR2 are SGDLS and YYNGEE. The CDR3 covers 17 residues. DNA for the CDR3: TGTGCCAGCAGCGTAAGAGGTGAGACGGTTGACGCGACTGAAGCTTTCTTT. It translates to CASSVRGETVDATEAFF. The full variable domain, rest sourced from reference TRBV9 and TRBJ1-1, is DSGVTQTPKHLITATGQRVTLRCSPRSGDLSVYWYQQSLDQGLQFLIQYYNGEERAKGNILERFSAQQFPDLHSELNLSSLELGDSALYFCASSVRGETVDATEAFFGQGTRLTVV.